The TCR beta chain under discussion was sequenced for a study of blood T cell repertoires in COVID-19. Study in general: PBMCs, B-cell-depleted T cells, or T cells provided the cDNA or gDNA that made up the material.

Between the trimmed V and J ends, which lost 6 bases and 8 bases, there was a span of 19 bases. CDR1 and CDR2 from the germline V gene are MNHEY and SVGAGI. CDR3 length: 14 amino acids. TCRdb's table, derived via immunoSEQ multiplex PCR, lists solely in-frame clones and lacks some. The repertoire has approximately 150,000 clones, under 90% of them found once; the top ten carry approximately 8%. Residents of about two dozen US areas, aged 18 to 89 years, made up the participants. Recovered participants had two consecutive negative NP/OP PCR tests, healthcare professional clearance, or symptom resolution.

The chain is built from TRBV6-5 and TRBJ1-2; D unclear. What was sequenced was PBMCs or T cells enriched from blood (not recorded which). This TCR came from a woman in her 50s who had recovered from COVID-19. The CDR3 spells CASRLVGSDIGYTF. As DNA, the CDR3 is TGTGCCAGCAGGCTGGTGGGCTCCGATATAGGCTACACCTTC.